This T cell receptor beta chain was profiled in a study of CD8 T cells in ankylosing spondylitis. Overall study findings and caveats: Reports of some motif variants in reactive arthritis synovial fluid and blood predate this one. What appeared characteristic of ankylosing spondylitis blood was a TCR beta motif of eight highly homologous variants. Reportedly, disease-linked clones are significantly enriched in ankylosing spondylitis patients' matched synovial fluid.

This clonotype was picked up many times. No antigen is known for it. The ends lost 3 bases at V and 5 bases at J; junction bases unmatched: 6. Germline CDR1 is MNHEY and CDR2 is SVGAGI. The CDR3 is made up of 15 amino acids. Each TCR beta library was made by quantitative 5'-RACE that incorporated molecular barcodes. TCRdb processed the 5' RACE reads anew with MiXCR; each CDR3 protein has one entry. This sample has 160,000 or so distinct CDR3 sequences, with around 8.9% found just once. This clonotype originated in a female donor with ankylosing spondylitis or in good health (not recorded which). The specimen was blood, either unsorted or a sorted T cell fraction (not recorded which). The gene calls are TRBV6-5 and TRBJ2-1, with 8 bases fitting TRBD2. DNA for the CDR3: TGTGCCAGCAGTTATTTTAGCGGGGTAGACAATGAGCAGTTCTTC. Translation gives CASSYFSGVDNEQFF.